This is a list of T cell receptor beta chains from one sample in a study of shared clonotypes between healthy human individuals. Produced via immunoSEQ multiplex PCR; TCRdb's table is partial and in-frame only. Seen here are hundreds of thousands of clones, about 95% observed once, and the top ten hold roughly 0.12%. Source material: naive CD8+ T cells sorted from blood. These receptors were obtained from a woman aged 30 to 39 in good health. Each CDR3 is given with its conserved first and last residue. D genes are given only for firm matches. Clone size is shown for a subset of rows, as once, few, many or a class of expanded clone.

len: 14; v_gene: TRBV5-6; abundance: NA; d_gene: NA; j_gene: TRBJ2-1; CDR3nt: TGTGCCAGCAGCTTCCGAGAAGTGGGAAGCGAGCAGTTCTTC; CDR3aa: CASSFREVGSEQFF
len: 16; v_gene: TRBV28; abundance: once; d_gene: NA; j_gene: TRBJ2-7; CDR3nt: TGTGCCAGCAGTTTAGTCCTTGGGCAGCCTTGGTACGAGCAGTACTTC; CDR3aa: CASSLVLGQPWYEQYF
len: 14; v_gene: TRBV21-1; abundance: NA; d_gene: NA; j_gene: TRBJ2-1; CDR3nt: TGTGCCAGCAGAACGGGACTAGCGGGACATGAGCAGTTCTTC; CDR3aa: CASRTGLAGHEQFF
len: 12; v_gene: TRBV6-9; abundance: NA; d_gene: NA; j_gene: TRBJ2-7; CDR3nt: TGTGCCAGCGGTGATGCTCTGGGCGAGCAGTACTTC; CDR3aa: CASGDALGEQYF
len: 15; v_gene: TRBV7-9; abundance: NA; d_gene: NA; j_gene: TRBJ2-7; CDR3nt: TGTGCCAGCAGCTATGGACTTGACGCGGGCTACGAGCAGTACTTC; CDR3aa: CASSYGLDAGYEQYF
len: 17; v_gene: TRBV28; abundance: NA; d_gene: NA; j_gene: TRBJ1-5; CDR3nt: TGTGCCAGCATCCCCGTCACACTACGAATGGGCAATCAGCCCCAGCATTTT; CDR3aa: CASIPVTLRMGNQPQHF
len: 15; v_gene: TRBV27; abundance: NA; d_gene: TRBD1; j_gene: TRBJ2-7; CDR3nt: TGTGCCAGCAGTTTAGGGGCAGGGGGCACCTACGAGCAGTACTTC; CDR3aa: CASSLGAGGTYEQYF
len: 15; v_gene: TRBV15; abundance: NA; d_gene: TRBD2; j_gene: TRBJ2-4; CDR3nt: TGTGCCACCAGCCCACGGACTAGCGGTAAAAACATTCAGTACTTC; CDR3aa: CATSPRTSGKNIQYF
len: 11; v_gene: TRBV6-5; abundance: NA; d_gene: NA; j_gene: TRBJ2-1; CDR3nt: TGTGCCAGCAGCCTAGCATATGAGCAGTTCTTC; CDR3aa: CASSLAYEQFF
len: 17; v_gene: TRBV5-4; abundance: NA; d_gene: TRBD2; j_gene: TRBJ2-4; CDR3nt: TGTGCCAGCAGCTTCGGACTAGCGGGAGGGCCTAAAAACATTCAGTACTTC; CDR3aa: CASSFGLAGGPKNIQYF
len: 15; v_gene: TRBV11-2; abundance: NA; d_gene: NA; j_gene: TRBJ2-3; CDR3nt: TGTGCCAGCAGCCCTCCGGAGCCATCCACAGATACGCAGTATTTT; CDR3aa: CASSPPEPSTDTQYF
len: 12; v_gene: TRBV19; abundance: NA; d_gene: NA; j_gene: TRBJ2-2; CDR3nt: TGTGCCAGTAGCGGGGAGCGAGGGGAGCTGTTTTTT; CDR3aa: CASSGERGELFF
len: 13; v_gene: TRBV19; abundance: NA; d_gene: TRBD2; j_gene: TRBJ2-1; CDR3nt: TGTGCCAGTAGTTTGGGACTAGCTAATGAGCAGTTCTTC; CDR3aa: CASSLGLANEQFF
len: 10; v_gene: TRBV29-1; abundance: NA; d_gene: NA; j_gene: TRBJ2-5; CDR3nt: TGCAGCGCTGGTAGGGAGACCCAGTACTTC; CDR3aa: CSAGRETQYF
len: 16; v_gene: TRBV5-1; abundance: NA; d_gene: TRBD2; j_gene: TRBJ2-1; CDR3nt: TGCGCCAGCAGCTTGGAGCTAGCGGGAACCTACAATGAGCAGTTCTTC; CDR3aa: CASSLELAGTYNEQFF
len: 15; v_gene: TRBV7-3; abundance: NA; d_gene: TRBD2; j_gene: TRBJ2-7; CDR3nt: TGTGCCAGCAGCTTATCACTAGCGGGAACCTACGAGCAGTACTTC; CDR3aa: CASSLSLAGTYEQYF
len: 15; v_gene: TRBV9; abundance: NA; d_gene: TRBD2; j_gene: TRBJ2-3; CDR3nt: TGTGCCAGCAGCGTTTTCAGCGGGAACTCAGATACGCAGTATTTT; CDR3aa: CASSVFSGNSDTQYF
len: 13; v_gene: TRBV7-9; abundance: NA; d_gene: NA; j_gene: TRBJ2-1; CDR3nt: TGTGCCAGCAGCGCGGGGACGGGCAAAGAGCAGTTCTTC; CDR3aa: CASSAGTGKEQFF
len: 16; v_gene: TRBV5-5; abundance: NA; d_gene: TRBD2; j_gene: TRBJ2-7; CDR3nt: TGTGCCAGCAGCGACCCAGGGAGGGGTCCCTTCTACGAGCAGTACTTC; CDR3aa: CASSDPGRGPFYEQYF
len: 15; v_gene: TRBV5-5; abundance: NA; d_gene: NA; j_gene: TRBJ2-7; CDR3nt: TGTGCCAGCAGCTTCTCTGCAGACAGAGCCTACGAGCAGTACTTC; CDR3aa: CASSFSADRAYEQYF
len: 16; v_gene: TRBV27; abundance: NA; d_gene: TRBD2; j_gene: TRBJ2-1; CDR3nt: TGTGCCAGCAGTATTGGACTAGCGGGAGGGCGCGGTGAGCAGTTCTTC; CDR3aa: CASSIGLAGGRGEQFF
len: 12; v_gene: TRBV30; abundance: NA; d_gene: NA; j_gene: TRBJ2-7; CDR3nt: TGTGCCTGGAGTTTGGGCAAGGGCGAGCAGTACTTC; CDR3aa: CAWSLGKGEQYF
len: 16; v_gene: TRBV7-9; abundance: NA; d_gene: NA; j_gene: TRBJ1-5; CDR3nt: TGTGCCAGCAGCTCATCACGTACTTCTAGCAATCAGCCCCAGCATTTT; CDR3aa: CASSSSRTSSNQPQHF
len: 14; v_gene: TRBV27; abundance: NA; d_gene: NA; j_gene: TRBJ2-2; CDR3nt: TGTGCCAGCAGCCCAGAAGCTCGGGCCGGGGAGCTGTTTTTT; CDR3aa: CASSPEARAGELFF
len: 14; v_gene: TRBV13; abundance: NA; d_gene: NA; j_gene: TRBJ2-7; CDR3nt: TGTGCCAGCAGCCCACCCCGGGAGCCCGGCGAGCAGTACTTC; CDR3aa: CASSPPREPGEQYF